One and the same sample provided the 23 T cell receptor beta chains below, sequenced in a study of radiation and T cells in renal cell carcinoma. Here immunoSEQ multiplex PCR was the method, and the copy in TCRdb shows in-frame clones only, minus some. This table holds fewer than 150,000 clones, around 89% found once. The time point: blood 2 weeks post-SBRT. The treatment here: 15 Gy SBRT to primary tumor, nephrectomy 4 weeks later. Sequencing was performed on blood, taken from a patient whose treatment included radiotherapy and nephrectomy. These receptor sequences come from a woman aged 70 to 79 with renal cell carcinoma.

The CDR3 DNA sequence: TGTGCCAGCAAGAAGGGTGGTACAGACTATTACGAGCAGTACTTC. It yields the protein CASKKGGTDYYEQYF. This chain uses TRBV6-5 with TRBJ2-7; tentative D call: TRBD2 (5 bases). Trimming took off 7 bases at V and 4 bases at J, with 20 bases between the two ends. The germline gives CDR1 MNHEY, CDR2 SVGAGI. This CDR3 comprises 15 residues.

J is TRBJ2-5 and V is TRBV19; 16 bases match TRBD2. With 6 bases clipped from V and 5 bases from J, the junction kept 6 bases outside the gene matches. This CDR3 is built from 16 residues. CDR1 is LNHDA, CDR2 SQIVND, per germline (reference sequence). The CDR3, as DNA: TGTGCCAGTAGCGGGACTAGCGGGGGGGCCGGGGAGACCCAGTACTTC. Protein product: CASSGTSGGAGETQYF. Supplemented by reference TRBV19 and TRBJ2-5, the full variable domain reads DGGITQSPKYLFRKEGQNVTLSCEQNLNHDAMYWYRQDPGQGLRLIYYSQIVNDFQKGDIAEGYSVSREKKESFPLTVTSAQKNPTAFYLCASSGTSGGAGETQYFGPGTRLLVL.

This clone has more than one count but fewer than ten. The chain employs TRBV5-4 and TRBJ1-5; D gene uncertain. There are 15 residues in the CDR3. Trimming stripped 0 bases from V and 1 base from J, with 8 bases between. Germline V gene data show CDR1 as SGHNT and CDR2 as YYREEE (reference sequence). CDR3 loop: CASSLGGLSNQPQHF. The DNA of the CDR3 is TGTGCCAGCAGCTTGGGTGGGCTAAGCAATCAGCCCCAGCATTTT.

The chain combines TRBV7-3 with TRBJ1-4; tentatively, D is TRBD1 (5 bases). V lost 2 bases, J lost 8 bases, and 9 bases lay in between. Germline values: CDR1 SGHTA, CDR2 FQGTGA. The CDR3 length is 13 residues. The CDR3 region has the DNA TGTGCCAGCAGCTTAGCCAGGGCAGAAAAACTGTTTTTT. Residues: CASSLARAEKLFF.

J is TRBJ2-3 and V is TRBV18; D gene uncertain. The V gene's germline CDR1 is KGHSH and CDR2 LQKENI. There are 14 residues in the CDR3. V was trimmed by 0 bases and J by 4 bases, leaving 8 bases between them. The CDR3 DNA reads as TGTGCCAGCTCACCACCGGTCCTCCCAGATACGCAGTATTTT. This translates into CASSPPVLPDTQYF.

In the case of this clone: The sample has other DNA sequences that encode this CDR3 too. Here the CDR3 reads CASSLGTAQETQYF. CDR3 DNA sequence: TGTGCCAGTAGCCTCGGGACAGCCCAAGAGACCCAGTACTTC. The chain combines TRBV19 with TRBJ2-5, with 7 bases that match TRBD1. Trimming took 6 bases from V and 1 from J; bases not matched to a gene: 5. The CDR3 sequence is 14 residues long. Germline assignment: CDR1 LNHDA and CDR2 SQIVND (reference sequence).

This clone was observed a single time. This chain uses TRBV29-1 with TRBJ2-1; TRBD2 agrees at 7 bases. CDR3 size: 13 residues. J gave up 1 base and V 5 bases, and 2 bases lay outside the gene matches. In germline, CDR1 is SQVTM, CDR2 ANQGSEA. Written as DNA, the CDR3 is TGCAGCGTTCGGCGGGGGTCCTACAATGAGCAGTTCTTC. It translates to CSVRRGSYNEQFF.

V usage is TRBV6-6 and J usage is TRBJ1-6; tentative D call: TRBD1 (5 bases). Trimming took off 6 bases at V and 7 bases at J, with 10 bases between the two ends. Germline V gene data show CDR1 as MNHNY and CDR2 as SVGAGI (reference sequence). The CDR3 sequence is 13 residues long. The CDR3: CASRVGANSPLHF. The DNA for the CDR3 is TGTGCCAGCAGAGTAGGGGCCAATTCACCCCTCCACTTT.

This clone appeared once. The chain combines TRBV19 with TRBJ1-4; D is unresolved. CDR1 is LNHDA, CDR2 SQIVND, per germline (reference sequence). V was clipped by 3 bases and J by 8 bases, with 7 bases between them. The CDR3 extends over 12 amino acids. The CDR3 region has the DNA TGTGCCAGTAGTATCGGGGTAGAAAAACTGTTTTTT. The encoded protein is CASSIGVEKLFF. The complete variable domain, with remaining parts taken from reference TRBV19 and TRBJ1-4, reads DGGITQSPKYLFRKEGQNVTLSCEQNLNHDAMYWYRQDPGQGLRLIYYSQIVNDFQKGDIAEGYSVSREKKESFPLTVTSAQKNPTAFYLCASSIGVEKLFFGSGTQLSVL.

V is TRBV9 and J is TRBJ2-7; D may be TRBD1 (5 bases). This CDR3 has 14 amino acids. Per germline, CDR1 SGDLS and CDR2 YYNGEE. Between the trimmed V and J ends, which lost 0 bases and 4 bases, there was a span of 11 bases. CDR3 sequence (DNA): TGTGCCAGCAGCGTAGGGGCAGGGTTGTACGAGCAGTACTTC. It is translated as CASSVGAGLYEQYF.

The genes are TRBV30 and TRBJ2-2; TRBD2 might be the D (6 bases). Germline CDR1 reads GTSNPN; CDR2 reads SVGIG (reference sequence). This CDR3 is 15 amino acids long. V was shortened by 1 base and J by 4 bases, with 13 bases between the two germline ends. This chain's CDR3 is CAWSGGGDLTGELFF. CDR3 bases: TGTGCCTGGAGTGGGGGCGGGGACCTCACCGGGGAGCTGTTTTTT. Full variable domain (missing parts from reference TRBV30 and TRBJ2-2): SQTIHQWPATLVQPVGSPLSLECTVEGTSNPNLYWYRQAAGRGLQLLFYSVGIGQISSEVPQNLSASRPQDRQFILSSKKLLLSDSGFYLCAWSGGGDLTGELFFGEGSRLTVL.

As DNA, the CDR3 is TGTGCCTGGAGTGGAGCAGGGGGTCGCAATCAGCCCCAGCATTTT. Its protein is CAWSGAGGRNQPQHF. The V gene is TRBV30, the J gene TRBJ1-5, with 7 bases identical to TRBD1. V gave up 1 base and J gave up 2 bases; unmatched junction bases: 5. The CDR3 consists of 15 residues. Per the germline V gene, CDR1 is GTSNPN and CDR2 is SVGIG (reference sequence).

The J gene is TRBJ1-1, the V gene TRBV28; 8 bases align to TRBD1. With 2 bases clipped from V and 1 base from J, the junction kept 6 bases outside the gene matches. CDR3 size: 16 residues. From germline, CDR1 is MDHEN and CDR2 SYDVKM. CDR3 sequence reads: CASSLGPGQANTEAFF. The CDR3 DNA follows: TGTGCCAGCAGTTTAGGTCCGGGACAGGCGAACACTGAAGCTTTCTTT.

The chain combines TRBV30 with TRBJ2-7; 8 positions match TRBD2. The CDR3 length is 13 residues. Germline CDR1 GTSNPN, CDR2 SVGIG (reference sequence). J lost 6 bases, V lost 1 base, and 5 bases had no gene match. In nucleotides, the CDR3 is TGTGCCTGGAGTGGGACTAGCCGCTCCGAGCAGTACTTC. It yields the protein CAWSGTSRSEQYF.

The chain recombines TRBV6-5 with TRBJ1-2; no definite D call. This CDR3 region has 14 residues. V was trimmed by 2 bases and J by 5 bases, leaving 12 bases between them. Germline CDR1 is MNHEY and CDR2 is SVGAGI. CDR3 region: CASSYPGNTYGYTF. CDR3 sequence (DNA): TGTGCCAGCAGTTACCCCGGGAATACTTATGGCTACACCTTC.

This clone was counted a single time. The chain recombines TRBV19 with TRBJ2-7; D is ambiguous. In germline, CDR1 is LNHDA, CDR2 SQIVND (reference sequence). This CDR3 has 12 amino acids. V gave up 0 bases and J gave up 7 bases, with 7 bases separating them. The CDR3 coding sequence is TGTGCCAGTAGTATAGATCCCCAGGAGCAGTACTTC. It specifies CASSIDPQEQYF.

The rearrangement links TRBV27 to TRBJ1-2; no clear D. CDR3 length: 13 residues. Trimming removed 3 bases at V and 5 bases at J, with 10 bases between. Germline CDR1 reads MNHEY; CDR2 reads SMNVEV (reference sequence). The CDR3 bases are TGTGCCAGCAGTTTCGGAGAGGGATATGGCTACACCTTC. It translates to CASSFGEGYGYTF.

This rearrangement joins TRBV5-6 to TRBJ1-2; D is possibly TRBD1 (6 bases). V was trimmed by 1 base and J by 5 bases, leaving 15 bases between them. CDR3 size: 15 residues. Germline V gives CDR1 SGHDT, CDR2 YYEEEE. The CDR3 loop is CASSLRQVRAYGYTF. The CDR3 nucleotides read TGTGCCAGCAGCTTGAGACAGGTCCGGGCATATGGCTACACCTTC.

This clone was observed a handful of times. This sequence joins TRBV19 and TRBJ2-1; 7 nucleotides line up with TRBD2. The CDR3 sequence is 14 residues long. V shed 3 bases and J 4 bases; nucleotides not matched to a gene: 3. Germline V CDR1 and CDR2: LNHDA, SQIVND (reference sequence). CDR3 nucleotides: TGTGCCAGTAGTATGAGTAGCGGGTACAATGAGCAGTTCTTC. Its protein product is CASSMSSGYNEQFF.

This clone has a handful of counts. The genes are TRBV9 and TRBJ1-1, with D unclear. CDR3 length: 15 amino acids. Per germline, CDR1 SGDLS and CDR2 YYNGEE. Between the trimmed V and J ends, which lost 5 bases and 1 base, there was a span of 15 bases. DNA of the CDR3: TGTGCCAGCAGACCTTTGGCACTAGGGAACACTGAAGCTTTCTTT. It codes for CASRPLALGNTEAFF.

V usage is TRBV6-6 and J usage is TRBJ2-7; D tentatively fits TRBD1 or TRBD2 (5 bases each). This CDR3 is 15 amino acids long. Germline V gene data show CDR1 as MNHNY and CDR2 as SVGAGI (reference sequence). V was pared by 1 base and J by 3 bases, with 13 bases between. The CDR3 sequence: CASSYFGTDSYEQYF. The CDR3, as DNA: TGTGCCAGCAGTTACTTCGGGACGGATAGCTACGAGCAGTACTTC.

CDR3 sequence reads: CASTTGGVNNQPQHF. CDR3 coding DNA: TGTGCCAGCACCACCGGTGGGGTAAACAATCAGCCCCAGCATTTT. This chain connects TRBV6-6 to TRBJ1-5; no clear D gene. Germline V gene lookup returns CDR1 MNHNY and CDR2 SVGAGI (reference sequence). Trimming took 7 bases from V and 3 from J, leaving 16 bases between them. The CDR3 runs to 15 residues.

The J gene is TRBJ1-1, the V gene TRBV19; D not certain. The V and J ends lost 3 bases and 0 bases respectively, with 8 bases between them. Per the germline V gene, CDR1 is LNHDA and CDR2 is SQIVND (reference sequence). The CDR3 has 14 residues. The CDR3 DNA reads as TGTGCCAGTAGTATCCAAACACTGAACACTGAAGCTTTCTTT. As protein: CASSIQTLNTEAFF.